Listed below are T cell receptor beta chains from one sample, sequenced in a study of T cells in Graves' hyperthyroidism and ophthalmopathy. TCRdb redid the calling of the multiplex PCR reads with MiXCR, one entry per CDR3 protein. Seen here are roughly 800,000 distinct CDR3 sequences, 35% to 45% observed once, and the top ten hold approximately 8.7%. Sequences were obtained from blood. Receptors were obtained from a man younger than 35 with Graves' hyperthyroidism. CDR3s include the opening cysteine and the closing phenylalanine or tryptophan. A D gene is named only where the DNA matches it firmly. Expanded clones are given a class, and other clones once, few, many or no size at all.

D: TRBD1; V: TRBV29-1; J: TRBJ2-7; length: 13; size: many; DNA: TGCAGCGTCGGGACAGGGGGTCTCTACGAGCAGTACTTC; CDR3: CSVGTGGLYEQYF
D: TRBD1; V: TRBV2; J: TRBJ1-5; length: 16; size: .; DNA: TGTGCCAGCAGCCGCAGGGGGCCGTATAGCAATCAGCCCCAGCATTTT; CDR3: CASSRRGPYSNQPQHF
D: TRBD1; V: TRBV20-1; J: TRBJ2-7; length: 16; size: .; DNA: TGCAGTGCTAGAGATAGCCAGGGGGTTTCCAGTTACGAGCAGTACTTC; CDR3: CSARDSQGVSSYEQYF
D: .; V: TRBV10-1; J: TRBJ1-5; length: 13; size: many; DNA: TGCGCCAGCCGGACAGTGTCGAATCAGCCCCAGCATTTT; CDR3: CASRTVSNQPQHF
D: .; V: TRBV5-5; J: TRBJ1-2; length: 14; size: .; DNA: TGTGCCAGCAGCTTGTCTGGGATCGACTATGGCTACACCTTC; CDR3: CASSLSGIDYGYTF
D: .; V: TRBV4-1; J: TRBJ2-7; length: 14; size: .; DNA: TGCGCCAGCAGCCAAAGAATAGTCTCCTACGAGCAGTACTTC; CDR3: CASSQRIVSYEQYF
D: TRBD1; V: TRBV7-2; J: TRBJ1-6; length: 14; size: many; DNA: TGTGCCAGCAGTTGGACAGGGAGAAATTCACCCCTCCACTTT; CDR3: CASSWTGRNSPLHF
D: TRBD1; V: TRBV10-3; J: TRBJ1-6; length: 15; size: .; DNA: TGTGCCATCAGTGATCAGGAGGGGACAGCTTCACCCCTCCACTTT; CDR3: CAISDQEGTASPLHF
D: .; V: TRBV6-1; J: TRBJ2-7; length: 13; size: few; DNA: TGTGCCGGCAGCGGGCGAGCATCCTACGAGCAGTACTTC; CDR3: CAGSGRASYEQYF
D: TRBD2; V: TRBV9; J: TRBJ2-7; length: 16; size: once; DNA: TGTGCCAGCAGCTTATGGTCTGGCGGGGGATACTACGAGCAGTACTTC; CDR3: CASSLWSGGGYYEQYF
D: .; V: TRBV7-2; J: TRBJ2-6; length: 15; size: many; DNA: TGTGCCAGCAGCTTAGGGCCGCACGGGGCCAACGTCCTGACTTTC; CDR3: CASSLGPHGANVLTF
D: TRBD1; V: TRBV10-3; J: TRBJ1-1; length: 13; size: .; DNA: TGTGCCATCAGGGAACCGGGACAGCCTGAAGCTTTCTTT; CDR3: CAIREPGQPEAFF
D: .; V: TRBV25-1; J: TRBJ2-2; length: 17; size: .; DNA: TGTGCCAGCAGTGCCAGCGTTGTATCGGGGAACACCGGGGAGCTGTTTTTT; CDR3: CASSASVVSGNTGELFF
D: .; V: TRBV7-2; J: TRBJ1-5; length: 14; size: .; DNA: TGTGCCAGCAGCTCACTAGGGGTAGGGAAGACCCAGCATTTT; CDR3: CASSSLGVGKTQHF
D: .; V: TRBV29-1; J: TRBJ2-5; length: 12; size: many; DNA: TGCAGCGTTGAAGGGGTGGAAGAGACCCAGTACTTC; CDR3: CSVEGVEETQYF
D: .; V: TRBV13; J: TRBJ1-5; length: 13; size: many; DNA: TGTGCCAGCAGCGAGGGACGGATACAGCCCCAGCATTTT; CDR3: CASSEGRIQPQHF
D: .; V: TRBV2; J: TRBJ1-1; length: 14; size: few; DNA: TGTGCCAGTCCACCCGCCGGAGCGGGCACTGAAGCTTTCTTT; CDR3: CASPPAGAGTEAFF
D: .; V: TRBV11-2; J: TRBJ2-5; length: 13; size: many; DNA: TGTGCCAGCAGCTTAGGACCCAAAGAGACCCAGTACTTC; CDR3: CASSLGPKETQYF
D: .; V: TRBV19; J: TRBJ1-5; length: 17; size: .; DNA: TGTGCCAGTAGTATAGAGGCAGGACCCGTTAGCAATCAGCCCCAGCATTTT; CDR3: CASSIEAGPVSNQPQHF
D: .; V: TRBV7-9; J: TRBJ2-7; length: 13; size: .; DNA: TGTGCCAGTTCCCCCGCGTTAGGGCTCGAGCAGTACTTC; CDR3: CASSPALGLEQYF
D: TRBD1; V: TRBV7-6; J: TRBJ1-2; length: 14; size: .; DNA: TGTGCCATCAGCTCGACAGGGGACACCTATGGCTACACCTTC; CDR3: CAISSTGDTYGYTF
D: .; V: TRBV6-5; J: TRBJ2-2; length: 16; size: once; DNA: TGTGCCAGCCGGAACCGGGACCCCTTTTGGGCCGGGGAGCTGTTTTTT; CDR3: CASRNRDPFWAGELFF
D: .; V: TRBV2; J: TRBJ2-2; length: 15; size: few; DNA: TGTGCCAGCAACGGGGCAGGGGTTGGGACCGGGGAGCTGTTTTTT; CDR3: CASNGAGVGTGELFF
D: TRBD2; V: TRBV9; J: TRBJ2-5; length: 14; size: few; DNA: TGTGCCAGCAGCGTTCCCGGGAGGGAAGAGACCCAGTACTTC; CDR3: CASSVPGREETQYF
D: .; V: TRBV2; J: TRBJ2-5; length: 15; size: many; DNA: TGTGCCAGCAATCCGGGACTCACCTTGCCAGAGACCCAGTACTTC; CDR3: CASNPGLTLPETQYF
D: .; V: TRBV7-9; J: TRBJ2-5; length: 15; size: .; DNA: TGTGCCAGCAGCTTAGCGGACTGGGATACCGTGACCCAGTACTTC; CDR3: CASSLADWDTVTQYF
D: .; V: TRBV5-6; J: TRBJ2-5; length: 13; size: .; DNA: TGTGCCAGCAGCTGGACTACCCAAGAGACCCAGTACTTC; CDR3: CASSWTTQETQYF
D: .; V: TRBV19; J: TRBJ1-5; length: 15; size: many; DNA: TGTGCCAGTAGTATAGTCCCGGCAGACAATCGGCCCCAGCATTTT; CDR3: CASSIVPADNRPQHF
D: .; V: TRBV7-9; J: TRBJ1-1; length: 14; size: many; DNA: TGTGCCAGCATCCAAGGGAGCTCGAGGGATGAAGCTTTCTTT; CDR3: CASIQGSSRDEAFF
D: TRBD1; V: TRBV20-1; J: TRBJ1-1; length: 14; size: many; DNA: TGCAGTGCTAGAGTTCAACAGGGGGACACTGAAGCTTTCTTT; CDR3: CSARVQQGDTEAFF